This TCR beta chain was sequenced during a study of identical twins. Study-wide results and caveats: Models, which agreed with sharing between unrelated individuals, nonetheless underestimated the out-of-frame TCR alpha sharing seen in monozygotic twins. The abundant beta clonotypes from cord blood had fewer insertions, and memory repertoires had none of this.

As for this clonotype: Its antigen is not known.

TCRdb re-derived calls from the 5' RACE reads in MiXCR, one entry per CDR3 protein. The table includes approximately 590,000 distinct CDR3 sequences, just under 10% detected once. Germline lookup yields CDR1 SEHNR and CDR2 FQNEAQ (reference sequence). The junction had 2 bases not matched to a gene; V was cut back by 1 base and J by 4 bases. This CDR3 is 14 amino acids long. In addition, the sample was reused for a study of yellow fever vaccine responses in identical twins. From that paper: Reportedly, the response of twins' T cells to the vaccine seemed partly convergent, partly personalized.

The source material was PBMCs. This sequence was found in a woman aged 18-35 years in good health. This sequence joins TRBV7-9 and TRBJ1-2; 8 nucleotides align to TRBD1. CDR3 DNA sequence: TGTGCCAGCAGCTTAGGAGGACAGGGCTATGGCTACACCTTC. This gives the protein CASSLGGQGYGYTF.